The 24 T cell receptor beta chains in this list originate from one sample, sequenced in a study of tumor-infiltrating lymphocytes in localized non-small cell lung cancer. Libraries were prepared by immunoSEQ multiplex PCR; TCRdb keeps only in-frame clonotypes and omits some of them. This sample has fewer than 12,000 clones, with 63% found just once. The specimen sequenced was lung tumor tissue. The receptors here all came from a human donor with non-small cell lung cancer.

The chain combines TRBV29-1 with TRBJ1-1; tentative D call: TRBD1 (5 bases). Trimming took off 6 bases at V and 8 bases at J, with 16 bases between the two ends. Germline values: CDR1 SQVTM, CDR2 ANQGSEA. The CDR3 is 12 residues long. The CDR3 nucleotides are TGCAGCGTCACAGACGGGGGATACGAAGCTTTCTTT. Residues: CSVTDGGYEAFF.

This chain uses TRBV7-7 with TRBJ2-7, with 8 bases matching TRBD1. J lost 2 bases, V lost 5 bases, and 8 bases had no gene match. From germline, CDR1 is SSHAT and CDR2 FNYEAQ (reference sequence). The CDR3 has 15 residues. The CDR3 nucleotides read TGTGCCAGCAGCGGACAGGGTGGGACGCCCTACGAGCAGTACTTC. Protein product: CASSGQGGTPYEQYF.

The rearrangement uses TRBV5-5 and TRBJ2-5; D gene unclear. Germline V gene sequence: CDR1 SGHKS, CDR2 YYEKEE (reference sequence). The CDR3 totals 14 residues. V gave up 0 bases and J gave up 0 bases, with 6 bases separating them. DNA of the CDR3: TGTGCCAGCAGCTTGGATGGATACCAAGAGACCCAGTACTTC. Its protein is CASSLDGYQETQYF.

This chain joins TRBV5-1 and TRBJ1-1; D call uncertain. The CDR3 is made up of 12 amino acids. V lost 4 bases and J 3 bases, leaving 7 bases between the germline ends. The germline V gene has CDR1 SGHRS and CDR2 YFSETQ. CDR3: CASSGWDTEAFF. As DNA, the CDR3 is TGCGCCAGCAGCGGGTGGGACACTGAAGCTTTCTTT.

This clone appeared a single time. This chain connects TRBV6-6 to TRBJ1-2; 10 nucleotides align to TRBD1. V gave up 6 bases and J gave up 7 bases; unmatched junction bases: 8. CDR1 and CDR2 from the germline V gene are MNHNY and SVGAGI (reference sequence). This CDR3 has 14 residues. The CDR3 here is CASSPGTGAGGYTF. CDR3 coding DNA: TGTGCCAGCAGCCCCGGGACAGGGGCGGGTGGCTACACCTTC.

The chain carries TRBV25-1 and TRBJ1-1; 7 bases are a match to TRBD1. This CDR3 has 13 residues. Trimming cost V 8 bases and J 0 bases; bases outside gene matches: 3. Germline V CDR1 and CDR2: MGHDK, SYGVNS. CDR3 in amino acids: CASADRVNTEAFF. CDR3 nucleotides: TGTGCCAGCGCTGACAGGGTGAACACTGAAGCTTTCTTT.

Concerning this clone itself: The same CDR3 also results from other DNA sequences found in this sample. This chain joins TRBV18 and TRBJ2-1, with 8 bases identical to TRBD1. V lost 6 bases and J lost 1; bases outside the gene matches: 5. CDR1 is KGHSH and CDR2 is LQKENI in the germline V gene. The CDR3 totals 15 residues. CDR3 region: CASSPGTGSYNEQFF. The CDR3 DNA follows: TGTGCCAGCTCCCCCGGGACAGGATCCTACAATGAGCAGTTCTTC.

In its sample, this clone was seen a few times. CDR3 amino acids: CASSSDNEQFF. The CDR3 bases are TGTGCCAGCAGCTCAGACAATGAGCAGTTCTTC. The chain recombines TRBV7-8 with TRBJ2-1; no clear D gene. V was cut by 4 bases and J by 5 bases, with 3 bases left in between. There are 11 residues in the CDR3. CDR1 is SGHVS, CDR2 FQNEAQ, per germline.

V and J are TRBV5-1 and TRBJ1-5; possible D gene TRBD1, 5 bases. V was pared by 4 bases and J by 0 bases, with 11 bases between. Germline V gene sequence: CDR1 SGHRS, CDR2 YFSETQ. The CDR3 sequence is 15 residues long. The CDR3 DNA reads TGCGCCAGCAGCCGCGGGACGGATAGCAATCAGCCCCAGCATTTT. Amino acids: CASSRGTDSNQPQHF.

This clone was detected only a few times. The CDR3 spells CASHTDAGVAAEQYF. The CDR3 bases are TGTGCCAGCCATACCGACGCGGGGGTAGCCGCCGAGCAGTACTTC. J is TRBJ2-7 and V is TRBV2; 7 nucleotides agree with TRBD2. Germline values: CDR1 SNHLY, CDR2 FYNNEI. The CDR3 contains 15 residues. V trimming: 8 bases; J trimming: 6 bases; junction bases outside the gene matches: 16.

This chain links TRBV7-9 with TRBJ2-7; D gene uncertain. Germline V lookup: CDR1 SEHNR, CDR2 FQNEAQ (reference sequence). Trimming shortened V by 5 bases and J by 4 bases, and 18 bases separated the two germline ends. This CDR3 region has 15 residues. The CDR3 bases are TGTGCCAGCAGCCAAGACCGAGGAAAGGTTTACGAGCAGTACTTC. This encodes CASSQDRGKVYEQYF.

V is TRBV19 and J is TRBJ1-5, with 9 bases identical to TRBD1. The V segment lost 6 bases and the J segment 4 bases; nucleotides outside the gene matches: 1. The germline gives CDR1 LNHDA, CDR2 SQIVND (reference sequence). The length of the CDR3 is 13 residues. This CDR3 reads CASRGQGNQPQHF. CDR3 DNA sequence: TGTGCCAGTAGGGGACAGGGTAATCAGCCCCAGCATTTT.

The DNA of the CDR3 is TGTGCCAGCAGCGTAGACGGTCACAACTACGAGCAGTACTTC. This codes for CASSVDGHNYEQYF. V and J are TRBV9 and TRBJ2-7; D uncertain. The CDR3 runs 14 residues. Germline V gives CDR1 SGDLS, CDR2 YYNGEE. The germline V and J ends were trimmed by 0 bases and 3 bases, with 10 bases remaining between them. The full variable domain, completed using reference TRBV9 and TRBJ2-7, is DSGVTQTPKHLITATGQRVTLRCSPRSGDLSVYWYQQSLDQGLQFLIQYYNGEERAKGNILERFSAQQFPDLHSELNLSSLELGDSALYFCASSVDGHNYEQYFGPGTRLTVT.

This chain links TRBV18 with TRBJ1-5, with 8 bases fitting TRBD1. The germline V gene has CDR1 KGHSH and CDR2 LQKENI. With V trimmed by 5 bases and J by 5 bases, 8 bases remained unmatched. CDR3 size: 15 residues. CDR3 region: CASSEGQGVYQPQHF. The CDR3 DNA reads TGTGCCAGCTCAGAAGGACAGGGAGTCTATCAGCCCCAGCATTTT.

This clone has just a few counts. This chain connects TRBV7-2 to TRBJ1-5; 7 positions agree with TRBD1. This CDR3 has 19 residues. CDR1 and CDR2 (germline): SGHTA, FQGNSA. The trim removed 1 base at V and 4 bases at J, leaving 16 bases unmatched. CDR3 region: CASSLDYSPGRGPNQPQHF. The CDR3 DNA reads TGTGCCAGCAGCTTAGATTATTCCCCAGGTAGGGGGCCTAATCAGCCCCAGCATTTT. Variable domain in full (rest from reference TRBV7-2 and TRBJ1-5): GAGVSQSPSNKVTEKGKDVELRCDPISGHTALYWYRQSLGQGLEFLIYFQGNSAPDKSGLPSDRFSAERTGGSVSTLTIQRTQQEDSAVYLCASSLDYSPGRGPNQPQHFGDGTRLSIL.

V gene TRBV5-4 combines with J gene TRBJ2-2; D gene unclear. Deletions cut 3 bases from V and 0 bases from J, with 9 bases between. Germline assignment: CDR1 SGHNT and CDR2 YYREEE (reference sequence). This CDR3 comprises 15 residues. Written as DNA, the CDR3 is TGTGCCAGCAGCTCACAAAAAGCGAACACCGGGGAGCTGTTTTTT. The encoded protein is CASSSQKANTGELFF.

V gene TRBV5-5 combines with J gene TRBJ1-1; 7 positions match TRBD1. CDR1 SGHKS and CDR2 YYEKEE come from the germline V gene (reference sequence). The CDR3 is made up of 15 amino acids. With V trimmed by 4 bases and J by 5 bases, 11 bases remained unmatched. The CDR3 DNA reads as TGTGCCAGCAGCAAACAGACAGGGTGGATTACTGAAGCTTTCTTT. Its protein product is CASSKQTGWITEAFF.

In its sample, this clone is medium-sized. This rearrangement joins TRBV4-1 to TRBJ1-3; a weak D match, TRBD1 (6 bases). Trimming stripped 4 bases from V and 2 bases from J, with 15 bases between. The germline gives CDR1 MGHRA, CDR2 YSYEKL. The CDR3 loop spans 16 amino acids. The DNA for the CDR3 is TGCGCCAGCAGCCCGTCGGGACATCGAACTGGAAACACCATATATTTT. Encoded protein: CASSPSGHRTGNTIYF.

V and J are TRBV4-2 and TRBJ1-2; the match to TRBD1 covers 7 bases. This CDR3 contains 16 residues. V dropped 7 bases and J dropped 4; count of bases not matched to a gene: 15. CDR1 LGHNA and CDR2 YNFKEQ come from the germline V gene. The CDR3 DNA reads as TGTGCCAGCATCGACAGGGTTGGGGGGACCTTCTATGGCTACACCTTC. Protein: CASIDRVGGTFYGYTF.

This clone was seen a handful of times. The chain is built from TRBV5-6 and TRBJ1-2; D remains unclear. This CDR3 is built from 12 residues. Trimming took 0 bases from V and 9 from J, leaving 9 bases between them. Germline CDR1 SGHDT, CDR2 YYEEEE. CDR3 in amino acids: CASSLGASSYTF. DNA of the CDR3: TGTGCCAGCAGCTTGGGAGCGTCGAGCTACACCTTC. Full variable domain (outside the CDR3, taken from reference TRBV5-6 and TRBJ1-2): DAGVTQSPTHLIKTRGQQVTLRCSPKSGHDTVSWYQQALGQGPQFIFQYYEEEERQRGNFPDRFSGHQFPNYSSELNVNALLLGDSALYLCASSLGASSYTFGSGTRLTVV.

The V gene is TRBV5-6, the J gene TRBJ2-3; D gene uncertain. The CDR3 loop spans 16 amino acids. The V gene's germline CDR1 is SGHDT and CDR2 YYEEEE. V was pared by 0 bases and J by 0 bases, with 11 bases between. CDR3 in DNA: TGTGCCAGCAGCTTGGGATTTTGGAGTAGCACAGATACGCAGTATTTT. Its protein is CASSLGFWSSTDTQYF.

V is TRBV5-5 and J is TRBJ2-7, with a tentative D call TRBD1 (5 bases). The V end was cut by 3 bases, the J end by 0 bases, with 13 bases between. The CDR3 is 15 amino acids. CDR1 is SGHKS and CDR2 is YYEKEE in the germline V gene (reference sequence). This chain's CDR3 is CASSSRQILSYEQYF. CDR3 in DNA: TGTGCCAGCAGCTCTAGACAGATTCTCTCCTACGAGCAGTACTTC. The full variable domain, with the rest looked up from reference TRBV5-5 and TRBJ2-7, is DAGVTQSPTHLIKTRGQQVTLRCSPISGHKSVSWYQQVLGQGPQFIFQYYEKEERGRGNFPDRFSARQFPNYSSELNVNALLLGDSALYLCASSSRQILSYEQYFGPGTRLTVT.

This clone was detected a few times. The V gene is TRBV12-5, the J gene TRBJ2-3; no clear D gene. Trimming removed 5 bases from V and 0 bases from J, with 3 bases in between. The CDR3 sequence is 12 residues long. Germline CDR1 is LGHNT and CDR2 is FRNRAP. CDR3 protein: CASGPSTDTQYF. The DNA for the CDR3 is TGTGCTAGTGGTCCTAGCACAGATACGCAGTATTTT. Full variable domain (rest looked up from reference TRBV12-5 and TRBJ2-3): DARVTQTPRHKVTEMGQEVTMRCQPILGHNTVFWYRQTMMQGLELLAYFRNRAPLDDSGMPKDRFSAEMPDATLATLKIQPSEPRDSAVYFCASGPSTDTQYFGPGTRLTVL.

The rearrangement uses TRBV5-1 and TRBJ1-1, with D possibly being TRBD1 (6 bases). The CDR3 runs to 14 residues. The V end was cut by 4 bases, the J end by 4 bases, with 14 bases between. Per germline, CDR1 SGHRS and CDR2 YFSETQ. The CDR3 sequence: CASSTNHRVTEAFF. CDR3 coding DNA: TGCGCCAGCAGCACAAATCACAGGGTCACTGAAGCTTTCTTT.